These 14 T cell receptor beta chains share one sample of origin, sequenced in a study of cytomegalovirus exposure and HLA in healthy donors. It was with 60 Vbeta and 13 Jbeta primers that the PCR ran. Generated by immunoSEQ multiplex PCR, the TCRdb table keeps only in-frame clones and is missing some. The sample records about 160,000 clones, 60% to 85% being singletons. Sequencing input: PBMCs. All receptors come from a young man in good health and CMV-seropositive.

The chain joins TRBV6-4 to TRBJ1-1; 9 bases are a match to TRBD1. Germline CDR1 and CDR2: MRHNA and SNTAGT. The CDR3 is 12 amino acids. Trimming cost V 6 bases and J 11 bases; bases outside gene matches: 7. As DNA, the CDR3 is TGTGCCAGCAGCCTCCGGGACAGGGCCGCTTTCTTT. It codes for CASSLRDRAAFF.

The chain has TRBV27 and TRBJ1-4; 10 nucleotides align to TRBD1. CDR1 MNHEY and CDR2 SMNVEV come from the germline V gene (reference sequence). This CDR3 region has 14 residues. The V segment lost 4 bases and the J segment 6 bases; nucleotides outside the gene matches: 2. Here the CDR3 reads CASSSTGGDEKLFF. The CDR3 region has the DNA TGTGCCAGCAGTTCGACAGGGGGCGATGAAAAACTGTTTTTT. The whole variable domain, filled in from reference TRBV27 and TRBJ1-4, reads EAQVTQNPRYLITVTGKKLTVTCSQNMNHEYMSWYRQDPGLGLRQIYYSMNVEVTDKGDVPEGYKVSRKEKRNFPLILESPSPNQTSLYFCASSSTGGDEKLFFGSGTQLSVL.

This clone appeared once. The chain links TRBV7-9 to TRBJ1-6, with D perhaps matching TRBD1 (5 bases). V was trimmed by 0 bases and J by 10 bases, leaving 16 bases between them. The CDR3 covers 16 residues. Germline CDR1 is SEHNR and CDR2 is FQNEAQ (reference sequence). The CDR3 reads CASSLAQAGNRSPLHF. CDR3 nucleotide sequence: TGTGCCAGCAGCTTAGCGCAGGCAGGGAATCGATCACCCCTCCACTTT.

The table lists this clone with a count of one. The DNA for the CDR3 is TGCAGCGTTTCCGGACAGGGGGCTTTCTTT. It translates to CSVSGQGAFF. The chain employs TRBV29-1 and TRBJ1-1; TRBD1 matches 9 bases. This CDR3 contains 10 residues. Germline CDR1 reads SQVTM; CDR2 reads ANQGSEA. With 5 bases clipped from V and 11 bases from J, the junction kept 3 bases outside the gene matches.

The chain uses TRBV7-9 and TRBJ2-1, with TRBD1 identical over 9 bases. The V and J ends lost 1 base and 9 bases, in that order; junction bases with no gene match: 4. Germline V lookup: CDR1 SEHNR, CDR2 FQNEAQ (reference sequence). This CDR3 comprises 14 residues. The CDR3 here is CASSLGTGVIEQFF. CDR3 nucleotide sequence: TGTGCCAGCAGCTTAGGGACAGGGGTAATTGAGCAGTTCTTC.

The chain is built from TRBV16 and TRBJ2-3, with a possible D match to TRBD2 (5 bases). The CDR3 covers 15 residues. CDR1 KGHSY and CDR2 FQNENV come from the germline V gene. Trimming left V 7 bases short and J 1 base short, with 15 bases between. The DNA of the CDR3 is TGTGCCAGCATCTCATCTGAGGGTCGCACAGATACGCAGTATTTT. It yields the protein CASISSEGRTDTQYF.

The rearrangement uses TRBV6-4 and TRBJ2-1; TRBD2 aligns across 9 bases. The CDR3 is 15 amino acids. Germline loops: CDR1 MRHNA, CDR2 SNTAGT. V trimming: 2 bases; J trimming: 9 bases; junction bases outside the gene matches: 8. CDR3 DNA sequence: TGTGCCAGCAGTGACCGCGGGGGGGCCTCTAGTGAGCAGTTCTTC. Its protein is CASSDRGGASSEQFF.

The CDR3 here is CASSSPKPGQKYEQYF. CDR3 in DNA: TGTGCCAGCAGCTCTCCCAAACCGGGACAAAAATACGAGCAGTACTTC. The chain employs TRBV25-1 and TRBJ2-7, with D tentatively TRBD1 (6 bases). Germline V lookup: CDR1 MGHDK, CDR2 SYGVNS. Trimming removed 6 bases at V and 4 bases at J, with 22 bases between. This CDR3 region has 16 residues.

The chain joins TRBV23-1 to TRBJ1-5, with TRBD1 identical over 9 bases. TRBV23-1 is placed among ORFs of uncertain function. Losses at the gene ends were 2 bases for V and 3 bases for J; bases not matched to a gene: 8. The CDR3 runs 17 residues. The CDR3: CASSQRGQGGPNQPQHF. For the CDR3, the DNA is TGCGCCAGCAGTCAACGGGGACAGGGCGGTCCCAATCAGCCCCAGCATTTT.

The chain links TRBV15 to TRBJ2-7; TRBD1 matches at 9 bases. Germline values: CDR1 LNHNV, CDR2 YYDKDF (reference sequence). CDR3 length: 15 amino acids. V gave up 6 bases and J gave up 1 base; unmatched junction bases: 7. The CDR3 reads CATRAGTGLSYEQYF. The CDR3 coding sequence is TGTGCCACCAGGGCCGGGACAGGGCTTTCCTACGAGCAGTACTTC.

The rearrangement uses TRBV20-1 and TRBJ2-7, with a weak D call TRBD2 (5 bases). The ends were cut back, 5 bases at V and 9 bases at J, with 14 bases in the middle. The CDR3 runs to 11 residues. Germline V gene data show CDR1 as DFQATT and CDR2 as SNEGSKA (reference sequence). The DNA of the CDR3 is TGCAGTGCTCAAACGGGGATTTGGCAGTACTTC. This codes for CSAQTGIWQYF.

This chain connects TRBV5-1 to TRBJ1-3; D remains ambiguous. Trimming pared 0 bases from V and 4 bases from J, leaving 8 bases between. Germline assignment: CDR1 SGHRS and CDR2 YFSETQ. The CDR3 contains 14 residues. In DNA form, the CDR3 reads TGCGCCAGCAGCTTGGACAGCTACGGAAACACCATATATTTT. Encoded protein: CASSLDSYGNTIYF. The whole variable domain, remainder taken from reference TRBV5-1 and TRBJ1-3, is KAGVTQTPRYLIKTRGQQVTLSCSPISGHRSVSWYQQTPGQGLQFLFEYFSETQRNKGNFPGRFSGRQFSNSRSEMNVSTLELGDSALYLCASSLDSYGNTIYFGEGSWLTVV.

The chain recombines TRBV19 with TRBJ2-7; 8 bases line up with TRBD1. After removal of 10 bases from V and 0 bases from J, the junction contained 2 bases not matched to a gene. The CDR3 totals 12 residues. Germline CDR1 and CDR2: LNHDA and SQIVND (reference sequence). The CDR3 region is CATGTGSYEQYF. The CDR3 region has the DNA TGTGCCACCGGGACAGGCTCCTACGAGCAGTACTTC.

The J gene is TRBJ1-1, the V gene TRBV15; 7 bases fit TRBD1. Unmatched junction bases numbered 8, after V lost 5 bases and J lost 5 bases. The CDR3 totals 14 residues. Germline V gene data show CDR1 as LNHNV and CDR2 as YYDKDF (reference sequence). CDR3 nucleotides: TGTGCCACCAGCTTTAACAGGGGTGGGACTGAAGCTTTCTTT. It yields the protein CATSFNRGGTEAFF.